The entry that follows covers one T cell receptor beta chain sequence. The clone's antigen remains unknown. Per-base quality was not reported, and no clone a single base away is much larger than it. This sample is part of a study of blood T cell repertoires in COVID-19 (dated by TCRdb to the early 2020s). Context from the whole study: The collaborator samples originated in the United States, Italy and Spain and spanned the acute and convalescent phases of COVID-19. The material from the prospective study consisted of cDNA or gDNA derived from T cells, B-cell-depleted T cells, or PBMCs. The dataset comprised deeply sampled blood TCRbeta repertoires from subjects exposed to, actively infected with, or recovered from COVID-19. Where available, HLA class I and class II types were taken from metadata supplied by the sample provider and were not determined by assay-based typing. Sample metadata almost always included a de-identified subject ID, COVID-19 status, age in years and sex. The samples were drawn from two sources: the first 160 participants of the ongoing ImmuneRACE study, and 950 to 1,500 subjects contributed by 6 global collaborators. The repertoires were released in a freely available public database meant as a resource for research on the immune response to SARS-CoV-2. Points the paper makes about the study in general: Clinical and demographic metadata were provided uncurated, with the amount varying by source and participant.

Each collaborating institution followed its own protocols to collect whole blood in K2EDTA tubes. For TCRbeta analysis, collaborators shipped samples in one of three forms: frozen whole blood, isolated PBMCs, or DNA extracted from either of those sample types. TCRbeta CDR3 regions were amplified from genomic DNA using the immunoSEQ Assay, a bias-controlled multiplex PCR. The study's own analysis went as follows. Within the assay, amplification of reference gene primers was used to estimate how many nucleated cells each sample contained. To quantify the absolute abundance of each unique TCRbeta CDR3 rearrangement, sequence reads were collapsed and filtered. For each sample, productive Simpson clonality was calculated as the square root of Simpson's diversity index across productive rearrangements. TCRdb re-hosts the immuneACCESS table, in-frame sequences only. Its copies lack some clones; in the studies checked, an unresolved V gene accounts for under half of them, and the cause for the rest is not known. V, J and clone size derive from that table, while D and trimming were established from the DNA sequence. This sample holds 190,000 or so clones; about 87% were observed only once. Roughly 2.5% of the sample belongs to the ten largest clones.

The CDR1 and CDR2 encoded by the germline V gene (reference sequence) are DFQATT and SNEGSKA. V and J are trimmed by 3 bases and 4 bases, and the gene matches miss 8 bases of the junction. Taken from cysteine to phenylalanine, the CDR3 has 15 residues. Only the CDR3 region is kept as DNA, spanning 45 bases read in frame from base 1. The sample was peripheral blood. The sequence joins TRBV20-1 to TRBJ2-1, with 8 middle bases fitting TRBD2. The sequence came from a man aged 40-49 years with active or convalescent COVID-19. The DNA is as follows: TGCAGTGCTAGTTGGGCGGGGGGCGTATACAATGAGCAGTTCTTC. This codes for CSASWAGGVYNEQFF.